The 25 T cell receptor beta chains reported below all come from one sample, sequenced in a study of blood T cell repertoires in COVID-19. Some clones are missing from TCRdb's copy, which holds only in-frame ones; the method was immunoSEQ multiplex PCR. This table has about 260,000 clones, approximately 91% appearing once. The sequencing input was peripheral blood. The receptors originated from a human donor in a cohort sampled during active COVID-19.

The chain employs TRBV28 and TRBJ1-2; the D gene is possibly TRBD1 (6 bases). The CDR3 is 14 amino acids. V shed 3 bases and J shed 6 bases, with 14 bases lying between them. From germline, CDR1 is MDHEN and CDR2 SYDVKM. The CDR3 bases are TGTGCCAGCAGTTTGTCAGGGACATACCATGGCTACACCTTC. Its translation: CASSLSGTYHGYTF.

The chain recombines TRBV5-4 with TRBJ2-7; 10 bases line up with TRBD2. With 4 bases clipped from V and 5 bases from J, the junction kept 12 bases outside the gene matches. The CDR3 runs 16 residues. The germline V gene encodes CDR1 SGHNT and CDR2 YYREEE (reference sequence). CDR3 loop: CASSKPLAGVTDEQYF. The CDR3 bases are TGTGCCAGCAGCAAGCCCCTAGCGGGAGTAACAGACGAGCAGTACTTC.

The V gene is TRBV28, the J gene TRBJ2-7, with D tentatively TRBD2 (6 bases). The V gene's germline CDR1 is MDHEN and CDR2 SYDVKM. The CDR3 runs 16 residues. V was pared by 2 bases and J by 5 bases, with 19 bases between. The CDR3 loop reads CASSLIRGLAIDEQYF. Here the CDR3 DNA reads TGTGCCAGCAGTTTAATCCGGGGACTCGCGATCGACGAGCAGTACTTC.

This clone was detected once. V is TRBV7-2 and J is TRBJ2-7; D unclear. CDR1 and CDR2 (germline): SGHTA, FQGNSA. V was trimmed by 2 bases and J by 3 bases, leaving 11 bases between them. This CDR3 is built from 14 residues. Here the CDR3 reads CASSLSLLYYEQYF. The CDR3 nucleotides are TGTGCCAGCAGCTTATCTCTATTATACTACGAGCAGTACTTC.

Here the CDR3 reads CASSLLGSSGANVLTF. DNA for the CDR3: TGTGCCAGCAGTTTATTGGGGAGCTCTGGGGCCAACGTCCTGACTTTC. This chain uses TRBV28 with TRBJ2-6; possibly TRBD2 for D (5 bases). Trimming removed 1 base from V and 0 bases from J, with 7 bases in between. This CDR3 is built from 16 residues. CDR1 and CDR2 from the germline V gene are MDHEN and SYDVKM. Supplemented by reference TRBV28 and TRBJ2-6, the full variable domain reads DVKVTQSSRYLVKRTGEKVFLECVQDMDHENMFWYRQDPGLGLRLIYFSYDVKMKEKGDIPEGYSVSREKKERFSLILESASTNQTSMYLCASSLLGSSGANVLTFGAGSRLTVL.

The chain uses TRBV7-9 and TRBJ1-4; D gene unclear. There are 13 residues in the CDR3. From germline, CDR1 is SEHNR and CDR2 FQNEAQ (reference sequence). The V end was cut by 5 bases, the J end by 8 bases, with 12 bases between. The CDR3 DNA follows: TGTGCCAGCAGCCTCAATCAGGCGGAAAAACTGTTTTTT. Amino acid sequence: CASSLNQAEKLFF.

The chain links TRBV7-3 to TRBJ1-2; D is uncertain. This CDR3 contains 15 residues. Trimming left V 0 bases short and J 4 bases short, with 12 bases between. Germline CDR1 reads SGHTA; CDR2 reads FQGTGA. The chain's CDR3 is CASSLTQRTAYGYTF. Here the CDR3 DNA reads TGTGCCAGCAGCTTAACCCAGCGTACTGCCTATGGCTACACCTTC.

Here the CDR3 DNA reads TGTGCCAGCAGTTTATGGACAGAGCCAAACACTGAAGCTTTCTTT. Its translation is CASSLWTEPNTEAFF. The rearrangement joins TRBV27 to TRBJ1-1; TRBD1 is a possible D gene (6 bases). Trimming pared 1 base from V and 2 bases from J, leaving 11 bases between. This CDR3 is 15 amino acids long. Germline CDR1 and CDR2: MNHEY and SMNVEV (reference sequence).

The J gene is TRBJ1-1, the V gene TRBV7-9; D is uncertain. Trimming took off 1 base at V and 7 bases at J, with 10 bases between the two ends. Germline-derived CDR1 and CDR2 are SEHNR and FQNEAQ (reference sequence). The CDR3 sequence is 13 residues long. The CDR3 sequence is CASSLGTTVEAFF. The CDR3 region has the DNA TGTGCCAGCAGCTTAGGTACCACAGTTGAAGCTTTCTTT.

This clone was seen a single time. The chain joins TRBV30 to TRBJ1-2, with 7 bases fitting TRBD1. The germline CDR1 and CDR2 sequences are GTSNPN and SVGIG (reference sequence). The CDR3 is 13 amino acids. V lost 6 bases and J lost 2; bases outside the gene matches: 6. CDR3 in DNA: TGTGCCTGCACCGGGACAGAGAACTATGGCTACACCTTC. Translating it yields CACTGTENYGYTF.

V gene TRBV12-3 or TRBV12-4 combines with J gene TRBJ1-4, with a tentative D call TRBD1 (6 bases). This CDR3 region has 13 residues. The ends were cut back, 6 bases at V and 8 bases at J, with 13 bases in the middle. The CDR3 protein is CASSRAGTEKLFF. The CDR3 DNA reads TGTGCCAGCAGCCGGGCCGGGACAGAAAAACTGTTTTTT.

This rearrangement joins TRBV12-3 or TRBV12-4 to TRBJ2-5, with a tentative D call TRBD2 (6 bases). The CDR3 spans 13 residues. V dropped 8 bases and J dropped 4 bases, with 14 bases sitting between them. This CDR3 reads CASGMGGGETQYF. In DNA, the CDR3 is TGTGCCAGCGGCATGGGGGGTGGAGAGACCCAGTACTTC.

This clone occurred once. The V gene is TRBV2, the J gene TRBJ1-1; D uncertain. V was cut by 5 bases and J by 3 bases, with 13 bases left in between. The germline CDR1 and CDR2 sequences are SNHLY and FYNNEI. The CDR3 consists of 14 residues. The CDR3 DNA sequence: TGTGCCAGCAGTAACGCGCGGGCGGACACTGAAGCTTTCTTT. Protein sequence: CASSNARADTEAFF.

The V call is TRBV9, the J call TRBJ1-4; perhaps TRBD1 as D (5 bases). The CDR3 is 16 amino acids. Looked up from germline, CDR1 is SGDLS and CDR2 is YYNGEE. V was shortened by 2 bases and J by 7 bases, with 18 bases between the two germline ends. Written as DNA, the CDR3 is TGTGCCAGCAGCGTCCGAGCCGGGGGTTCGGTTGAAAAACTGTTTTTT. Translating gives CASSVRAGGSVEKLFF. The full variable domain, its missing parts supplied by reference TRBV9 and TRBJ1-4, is DSGVTQTPKHLITATGQRVTLRCSPRSGDLSVYWYQQSLDQGLQFLIQYYNGEERAKGNILERFSAQQFPDLHSELNLSSLELGDSALYFCASSVRAGGSVEKLFFGSGTQLSVL.

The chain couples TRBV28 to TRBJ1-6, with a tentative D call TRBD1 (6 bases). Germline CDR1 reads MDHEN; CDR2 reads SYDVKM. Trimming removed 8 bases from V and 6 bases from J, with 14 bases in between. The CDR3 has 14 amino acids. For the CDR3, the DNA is TGTGCCAGCGGGGGGGGCCGCCCTAATTCACCCCTCCACTTT. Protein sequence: CASGGGRPNSPLHF. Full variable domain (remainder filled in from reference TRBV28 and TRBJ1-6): DVKVTQSSRYLVKRTGEKVFLECVQDMDHENMFWYRQDPGLGLRLIYFSYDVKMKEKGDIPEGYSVSREKKERFSLILESASTNQTSMYLCASGGGRPNSPLHFGNGTRLTVT.

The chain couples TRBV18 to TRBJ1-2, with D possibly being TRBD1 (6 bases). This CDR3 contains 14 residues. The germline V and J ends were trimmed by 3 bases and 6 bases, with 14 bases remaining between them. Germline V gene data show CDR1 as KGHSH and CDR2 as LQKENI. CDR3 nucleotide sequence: TGTGCCAGCTCACCCGGACTGGGGGCGGATGGCTACACCTTC. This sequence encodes CASSPGLGADGYTF.

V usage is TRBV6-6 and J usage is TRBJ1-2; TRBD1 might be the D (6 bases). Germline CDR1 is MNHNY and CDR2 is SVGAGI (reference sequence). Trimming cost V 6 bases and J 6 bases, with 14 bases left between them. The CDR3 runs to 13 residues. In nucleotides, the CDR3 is TGTGCCAGCAGCGCTGGGGGGGGCGATGGCTACACCTTC. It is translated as CASSAGGGDGYTF.

CDR3 protein: CASRLGTSSRWETQYF. CDR3 bases: TGCGCCAGCAGACTAGGGACTTCTTCACGTTGGGAGACCCAGTACTTC. The V and J genes are TRBV4-1 and TRBJ2-5; D perhaps matches TRBD2 (6 bases). In germline, CDR1 is MGHRA, CDR2 YSYEKL. V lost 6 bases and J lost 5, with 22 bases in between. CDR3 length equals 16 residues.

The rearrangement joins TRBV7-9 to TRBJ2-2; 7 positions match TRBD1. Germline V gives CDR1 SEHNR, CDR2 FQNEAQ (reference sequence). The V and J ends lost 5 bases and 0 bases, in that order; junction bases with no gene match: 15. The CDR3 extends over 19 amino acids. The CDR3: CASSVPGTAGTPNTGELFF. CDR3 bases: TGTGCCAGCAGCGTTCCCGGGACAGCCGGGACCCCGAACACCGGGGAGCTGTTTTTT.

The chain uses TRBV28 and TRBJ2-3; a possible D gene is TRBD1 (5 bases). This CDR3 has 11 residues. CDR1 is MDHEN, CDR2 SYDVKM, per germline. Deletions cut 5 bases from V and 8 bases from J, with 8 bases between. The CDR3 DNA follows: TGTGCCAGCAGTCTCCAGGGTACGCAGTATTTT. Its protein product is CASSLQGTQYF.

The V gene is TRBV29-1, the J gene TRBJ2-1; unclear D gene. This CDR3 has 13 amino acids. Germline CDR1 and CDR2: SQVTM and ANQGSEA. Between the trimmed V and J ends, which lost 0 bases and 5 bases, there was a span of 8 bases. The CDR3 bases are TGCAGCGTTGAAGAGGTGGCTGACAATGAGCAGTTCTTC. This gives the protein CSVEEVADNEQFF.

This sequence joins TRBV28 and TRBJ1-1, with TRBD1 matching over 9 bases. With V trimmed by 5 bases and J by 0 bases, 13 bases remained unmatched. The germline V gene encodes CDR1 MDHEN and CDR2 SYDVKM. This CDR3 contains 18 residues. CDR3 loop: CASSPGQGLAKMNTEAFF. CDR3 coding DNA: TGTGCCAGCAGTCCCGGACAGGGGTTAGCGAAGATGAACACTGAAGCTTTCTTT.

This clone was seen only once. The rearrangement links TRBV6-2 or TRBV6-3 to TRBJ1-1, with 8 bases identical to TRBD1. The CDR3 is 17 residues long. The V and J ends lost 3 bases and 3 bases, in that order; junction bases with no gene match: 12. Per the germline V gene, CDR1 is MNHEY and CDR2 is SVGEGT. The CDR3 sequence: CASSYPRDRPSYTEAFF. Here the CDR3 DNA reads TGTGCCAGCAGTTATCCCCGGGACAGGCCCTCCTACACTGAAGCTTTCTTT.

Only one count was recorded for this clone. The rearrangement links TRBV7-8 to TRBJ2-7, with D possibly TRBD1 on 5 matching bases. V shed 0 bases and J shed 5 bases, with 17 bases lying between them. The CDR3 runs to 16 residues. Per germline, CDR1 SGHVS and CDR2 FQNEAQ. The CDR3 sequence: CASSLARANVGNEQYF. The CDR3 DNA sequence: TGTGCCAGCAGCTTAGCCAGGGCAAATGTGGGCAACGAGCAGTACTTC.

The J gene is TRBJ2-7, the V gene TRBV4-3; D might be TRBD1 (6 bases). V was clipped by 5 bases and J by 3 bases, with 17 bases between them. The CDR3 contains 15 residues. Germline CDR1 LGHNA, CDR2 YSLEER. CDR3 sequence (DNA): TGCGCCAGCAGCTCCATCCCGGTCAGGGGCTACGAGCAGTACTTC. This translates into CASSSIPVRGYEQYF.